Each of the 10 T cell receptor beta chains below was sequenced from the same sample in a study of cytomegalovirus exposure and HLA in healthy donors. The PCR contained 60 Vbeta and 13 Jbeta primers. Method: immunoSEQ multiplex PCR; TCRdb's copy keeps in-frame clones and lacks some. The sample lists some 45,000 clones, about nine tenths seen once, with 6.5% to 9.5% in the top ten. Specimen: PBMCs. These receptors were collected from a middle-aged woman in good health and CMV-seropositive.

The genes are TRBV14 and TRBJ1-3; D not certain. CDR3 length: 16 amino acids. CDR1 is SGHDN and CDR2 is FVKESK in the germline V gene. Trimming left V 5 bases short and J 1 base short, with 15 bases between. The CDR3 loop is CASSGWASGSGNTIYF. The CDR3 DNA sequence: TGTGCCAGCAGCGGTTGGGCCAGCGGGTCTGGAAACACCATATATTTT. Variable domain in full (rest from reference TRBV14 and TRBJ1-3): EAGVTQFPSHSVIEKGQTVTLRCDPISGHDNLYWYRRVMGKEIKFLLHFVKESKQDESGMPNNRFLAERTGGTYSTLKVQPAELEDSGVYFCASSGWASGSGNTIYFGEGSWLTVV.

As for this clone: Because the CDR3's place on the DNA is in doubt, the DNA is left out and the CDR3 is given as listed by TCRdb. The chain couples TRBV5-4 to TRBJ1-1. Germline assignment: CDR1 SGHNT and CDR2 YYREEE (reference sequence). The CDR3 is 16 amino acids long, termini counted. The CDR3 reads CASASGGTVGVGNGFF.

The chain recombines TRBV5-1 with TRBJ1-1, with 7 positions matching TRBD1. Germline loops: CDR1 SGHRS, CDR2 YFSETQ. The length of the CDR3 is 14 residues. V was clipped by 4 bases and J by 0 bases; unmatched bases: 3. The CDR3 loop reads CASSPGQVNTEAFF. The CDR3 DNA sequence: TGCGCCAGCAGCCCTGGACAGGTGAACACTGAAGCTTTCTTT.

In DNA, the CDR3 is TGTGCCAGCAGCACAGGGGAAGTTCAGCCCCAGCATTTT. This sequence encodes CASSTGEVQPQHF. The chain uses TRBV6-1 and TRBJ1-5; TRBD1 agrees at 7 bases. This CDR3 has 13 residues. V shed 6 bases and J 6 bases; nucleotides not matched to a gene: 5. Germline V gene sequence: CDR1 MNHNS, CDR2 SASEGT.

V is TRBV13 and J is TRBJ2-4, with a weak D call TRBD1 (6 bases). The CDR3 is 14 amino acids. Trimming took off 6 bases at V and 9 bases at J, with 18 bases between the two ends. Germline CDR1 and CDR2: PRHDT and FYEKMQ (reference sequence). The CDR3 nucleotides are TGTGCCAGCAGTTTGACAGGTAGTGGGGTCATTCAGTACTTC. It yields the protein CASSLTGSGVIQYF.

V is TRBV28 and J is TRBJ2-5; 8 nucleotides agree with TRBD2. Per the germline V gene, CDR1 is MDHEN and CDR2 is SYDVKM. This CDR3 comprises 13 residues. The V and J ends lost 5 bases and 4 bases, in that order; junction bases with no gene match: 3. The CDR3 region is CASSDSGRETQYF. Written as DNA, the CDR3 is TGTGCCAGCAGTGACAGCGGGAGAGAGACCCAGTACTTC.

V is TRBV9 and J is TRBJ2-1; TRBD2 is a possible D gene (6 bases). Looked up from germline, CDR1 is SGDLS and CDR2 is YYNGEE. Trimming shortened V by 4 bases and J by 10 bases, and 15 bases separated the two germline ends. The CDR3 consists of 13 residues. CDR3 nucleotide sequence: TGTGCCAGCAGCTCTCCCTGGGGGGTGGAGCAGTTCTTC. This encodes CASSSPWGVEQFF.

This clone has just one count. The CDR3 region has the DNA TGTGCCAGCAGCCTCCAATGGGGGGAGATGAACACTGAAGCTTTCTTT. The encoded protein is CASSLQWGEMNTEAFF. V usage is TRBV11-2 and J usage is TRBJ1-1; a possible D gene is TRBD1 (5 bases). Germline assignment: CDR1 SGHAT and CDR2 FQNNGV. This CDR3 spans 16 amino acids. The germline V and J ends were trimmed by 5 bases and 0 bases, with 16 bases remaining between them.

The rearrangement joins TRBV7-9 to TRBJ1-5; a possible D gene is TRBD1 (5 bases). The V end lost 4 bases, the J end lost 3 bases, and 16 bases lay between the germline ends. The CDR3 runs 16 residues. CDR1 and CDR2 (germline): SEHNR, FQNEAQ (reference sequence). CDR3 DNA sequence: TGTGCCAGCAGCTCCTCGGGGGGTCGGAACAATCAGCCCCAGCATTTT. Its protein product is CASSSSGGRNNQPQHF.

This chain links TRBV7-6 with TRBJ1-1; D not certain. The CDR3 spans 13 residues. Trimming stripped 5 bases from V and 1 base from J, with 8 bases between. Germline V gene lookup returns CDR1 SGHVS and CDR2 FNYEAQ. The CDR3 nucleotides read TGTGCCAGCAGCCTGGGAGAGAACACTGAAGCTTTCTTT. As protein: CASSLGENTEAFF.